The subject of this entry is one T cell receptor (beta chain). The CDR3 contains 15 residues. Germline V gene sequence: CDR1 SGHRS, CDR2 YFSETQ. V trimming: 0 bases; J trimming: 10 bases; junction bases outside the gene matches: 5. The sample comes from a study of blood T cell repertoires in COVID-19. Assay: immunoSEQ multiplex PCR; the TCRdb copy retains only in-frame clones and omits some. This table has some 94,000 clones, around nine tenths appearing once. The rearrangement links TRBV5-1 to TRBJ2-1; 12 nucleotides match TRBD2. The TCR was taken from a human donor in a cohort sampled during active COVID-19. The sequenced sample consisted of peripheral blood. The CDR3 reads CASSLGTSGVREQFF. CDR3 in DNA: TGCGCCAGCAGCTTGGGGACTAGCGGGGTCCGAGAGCAGTTCTTC.